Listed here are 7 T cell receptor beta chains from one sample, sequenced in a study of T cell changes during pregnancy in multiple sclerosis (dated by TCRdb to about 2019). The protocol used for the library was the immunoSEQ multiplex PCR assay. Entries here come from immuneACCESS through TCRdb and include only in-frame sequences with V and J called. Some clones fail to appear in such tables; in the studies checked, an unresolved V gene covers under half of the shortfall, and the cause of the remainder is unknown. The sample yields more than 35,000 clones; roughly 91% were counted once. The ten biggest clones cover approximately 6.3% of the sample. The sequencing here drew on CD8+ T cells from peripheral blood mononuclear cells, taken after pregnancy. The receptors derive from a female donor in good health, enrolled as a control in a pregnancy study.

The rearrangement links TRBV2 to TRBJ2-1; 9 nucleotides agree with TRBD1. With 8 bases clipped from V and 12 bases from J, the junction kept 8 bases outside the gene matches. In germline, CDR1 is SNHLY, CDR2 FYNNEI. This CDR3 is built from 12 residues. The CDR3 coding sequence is TGTGCCAGCCGGGACAGGGCGAGGGGGCAGTTCTTC. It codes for CASRDRARGQFF.

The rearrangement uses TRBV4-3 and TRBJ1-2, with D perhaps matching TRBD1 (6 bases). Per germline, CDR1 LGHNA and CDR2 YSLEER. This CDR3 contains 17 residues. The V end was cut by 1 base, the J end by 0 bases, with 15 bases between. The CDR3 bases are TGCGCCAGCAGCCAAGTTGACAGGAGCACGGCTAACTATGGCTACACCTTC. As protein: CASSQVDRSTANYGYTF.

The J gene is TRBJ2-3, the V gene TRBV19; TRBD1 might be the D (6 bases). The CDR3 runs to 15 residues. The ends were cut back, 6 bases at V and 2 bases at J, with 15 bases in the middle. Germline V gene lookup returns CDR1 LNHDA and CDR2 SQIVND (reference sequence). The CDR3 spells CASRGAGAYTDTQYF. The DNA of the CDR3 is TGTGCCAGTAGAGGTGCAGGGGCATACACAGATACGCAGTATTTT.

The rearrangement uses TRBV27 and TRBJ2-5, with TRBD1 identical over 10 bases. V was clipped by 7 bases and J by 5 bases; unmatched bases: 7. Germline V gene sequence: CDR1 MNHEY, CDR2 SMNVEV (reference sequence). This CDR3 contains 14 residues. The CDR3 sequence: CASKGQGSIETQYF. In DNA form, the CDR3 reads TGTGCCAGCAAGGGACAGGGGTCGATCGAGACCCAGTACTTC.

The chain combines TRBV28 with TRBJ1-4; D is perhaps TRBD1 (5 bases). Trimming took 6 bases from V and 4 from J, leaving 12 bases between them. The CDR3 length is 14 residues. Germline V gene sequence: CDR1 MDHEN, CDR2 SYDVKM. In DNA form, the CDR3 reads TGTGCCAGCAGACCCGACAGATATAATGAAAAACTGTTTTTT. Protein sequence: CASRPDRYNEKLFF.

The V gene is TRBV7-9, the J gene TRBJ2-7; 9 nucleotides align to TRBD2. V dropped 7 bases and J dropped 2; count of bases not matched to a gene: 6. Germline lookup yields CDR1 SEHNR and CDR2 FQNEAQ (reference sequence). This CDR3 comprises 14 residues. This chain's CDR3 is CASTSSGGPYEQYF. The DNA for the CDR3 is TGTGCCAGCACCTCCAGCGGGGGGCCCTACGAGCAGTACTTC.

This chain's CDR3 is CASSIGEDKYQETQYF. The CDR3 DNA sequence: TGTGCCAGTAGTATAGGTGAGGATAAGTACCAAGAGACCCAGTACTTC. V usage is TRBV19 and J usage is TRBJ2-5, with D uncertain. CDR1 and CDR2 (germline): LNHDA, SQIVND (reference sequence). The CDR3 has 16 amino acids. V was clipped by 1 base and J by 0 bases, with 12 bases between them.